The T cell receptor (beta chain) under discussion was sequenced for a study of siplizumab effects on memory and regulatory T cells. CDR3 length equals 15 residues. From germline, CDR1 is SGDLS and CDR2 YYNGEE. V was pared by 0 bases and J by 1 base, with 10 bases between. Data came from immunoSEQ multiplex PCR; TCRdb stores just in-frame clones and leaves some out. The repertoire holds about 87,000 clones, with about 93% as singletons. The sample was non-Treg CD4+ T cells sorted from blood. This receptor was identified in a human donor in good health. The rearrangement links TRBV9 to TRBJ1-1, with D tentatively TRBD1 (6 bases). CDR3 sequence: CASSVDGQKNTEAFF. In DNA form, the CDR3 reads TGTGCCAGCAGCGTAGACGGACAGAAGAACACTGAAGCTTTCTTT. The full variable domain, with the rest looked up from reference TRBV9 and TRBJ1-1, is DSGVTQTPKHLITATGQRVTLRCSPRSGDLSVYWYQQSLDQGLQFLIQYYNGEERAKGNILERFSAQQFPDLHSELNLSSLELGDSALYFCASSVDGQKNTEAFFGQGTRLTVV.